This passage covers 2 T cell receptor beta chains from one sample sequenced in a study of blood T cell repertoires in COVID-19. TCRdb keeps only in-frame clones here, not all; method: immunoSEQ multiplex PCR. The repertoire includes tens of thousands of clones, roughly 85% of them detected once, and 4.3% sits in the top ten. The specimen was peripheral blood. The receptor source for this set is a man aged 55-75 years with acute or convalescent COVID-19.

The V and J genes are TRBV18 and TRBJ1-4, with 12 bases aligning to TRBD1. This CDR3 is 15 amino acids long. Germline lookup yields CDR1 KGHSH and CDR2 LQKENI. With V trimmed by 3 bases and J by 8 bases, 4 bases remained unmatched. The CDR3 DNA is TGTGCCAGCTCACCTGACGGGACAGGGGGCGAAAAACTGTTTTTT. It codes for CASSPDGTGGEKLFF. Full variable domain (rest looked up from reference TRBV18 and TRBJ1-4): NAGVMQNPRHLVRRRGQEARLRCSPMKGHSHVYWYRQLPEEGLKFMVYLQKENIIDESGMPKERFSAEFPKEGPSILRIQQVVRGDSAAYFCASSPDGTGGEKLFFGSGTQLSVL.

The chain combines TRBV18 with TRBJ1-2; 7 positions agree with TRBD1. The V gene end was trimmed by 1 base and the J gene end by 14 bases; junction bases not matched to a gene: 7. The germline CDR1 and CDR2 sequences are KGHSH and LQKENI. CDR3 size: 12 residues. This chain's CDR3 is CASSPRGQSWTF. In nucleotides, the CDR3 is TGTGCCAGCTCACCACGGGGACAGTCGTGGACCTTC.